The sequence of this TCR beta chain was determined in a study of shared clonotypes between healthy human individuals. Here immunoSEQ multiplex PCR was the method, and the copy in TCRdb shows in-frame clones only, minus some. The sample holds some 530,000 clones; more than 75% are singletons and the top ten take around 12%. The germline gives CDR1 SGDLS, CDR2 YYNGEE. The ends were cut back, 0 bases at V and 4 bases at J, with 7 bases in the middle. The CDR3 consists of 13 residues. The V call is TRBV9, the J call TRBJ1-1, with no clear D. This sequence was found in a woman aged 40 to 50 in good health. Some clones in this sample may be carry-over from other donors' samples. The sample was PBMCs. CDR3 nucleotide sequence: TGTGCCAGCAGCGTAGCGGATGGCACTGAAGCTTTCTTT. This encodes CASSVADGTEAFF.